This paragraph covers one T cell receptor beta chain sequence. The data derive from a study of blood T cell repertoires in COVID-19. This study enrolled people aged 18 to 89 from roughly 22 US geographic areas. Germline CDR1 LGHNA, CDR2 YSLEER. Trimming pared 0 bases from V and 10 bases from J, leaving 19 bases between. This CDR3 region has 16 residues. As handled by the study authors: The authors estimated nucleated cell counts from reference gene primer amplification. Profiling relied on immunoSEQ multiplex PCR, and the TCRdb table lists in-frame clones only, not all of them. V and J calls and clone size are given by that table; D and trimming were obtained from the DNA. The sample carries about 200,000 clones, approximately 82% recorded once.

The sequence was collected from a woman aged 55-75 years with acute COVID-19. The chain employs TRBV4-3 and TRBJ2-4; tentatively, D is TRBD2 (7 bases). Input material: PBMCs or T cells enriched from blood (not recorded which). The chain's CDR3 is CASSQDFSRGAIIQYF. CDR3 coding DNA: TGCGCCAGCAGCCAAGATTTCTCCCGGGGGGCTATTATTCAGTACTTC.